These T cell receptor beta chains were read from a single sample in a study of response to subunit inactivated influenza vaccine. TCRdb reprocessed the RT-PCR reads via MiXCR and lists one record per CDR3 protein. The sample carries hundreds of thousands of distinct CDR3 sequences, about a fifth recorded once. The sample consisted of PBMCs from blood, taken about 5 days after vaccination. These receptors came from a man aged 50 to 60 who received an inactivated influenza vaccine. The CDR3 runs from the conserved cysteine through the conserved F or W. Each record gives: J gene, V gene, D gene, clone size, CDR3 protein, CDR3 DNA. A D gene is named only where the DNA matches it firmly. Where a row states a size, it is once, few, many or the class of an expanded clone; other rows omit it.

>TRBJ2-3|TRBV7-2|NA|many
CASSLPLGHTDTQYF
TGTGCCAGCAGCTTACCCCTCGGGCACACAGATACGCAGTATTTT
>TRBJ2-6|TRBV7-9|TRBD1|NA
CASSPTQGGDGANVLTF
TGTGCCAGCAGCCCCACACAGGGGGGTGATGGGGCCAACGTCCTGACTTTC
>TRBJ2-3|TRBV9|TRBD2|NA
CASNADSGRTDTQYF
TGTGCCAGCAACGCCGATAGCGGGAGAACAGATACGCAGTATTTT
>TRBJ2-1|TRBV28|NA|NA
CASRSVTLFVVF
TGTGCCAGCAGATCCGTCACCCTTTTCGTGGTCTTC
>TRBJ2-1|TRBV7-9|TRBD2|NA
CASSGGSSGSTEQFF
TGTGCCAGCAGCGGTGGATCCAGCGGGAGCACTGAGCAGTTCTTC
>TRBJ2-2|TRBV28|NA|few
CASSLPDPTGELFF
TGTGCCAGCAGTTTACCTGATCCCACCGGGGAGCTGTTTTTT
>TRBJ2-1|TRBV3-1|TRBD1|many
CASSQDGTGFYDEQFF
TGTGCCAGCAGCCAAGACGGGACAGGGTTTTACGATGAGCAGTTCTTC
>TRBJ2-5|TRBV9|NA|few
CASSIHQGAETQYF
TGTGCCAGCAGCATACACCAAGGGGCGGAGACCCAGTACTTC
>TRBJ2-4|TRBV11-2|NA|NA
CASSLVGGPTKNIQYF
TGTGCCAGCAGCTTAGTGGGGGGGCCGACCAAAAACATTCAGTACTTC
>TRBJ2-5|TRBV7-2|NA|few
CASSSLTGPFETQYF
TGTGCCAGCAGCTCCCTAACGGGACCGTTTGAGACCCAGTACTTC
>TRBJ1-1|TRBV5-5|TRBD1|NA
CASNNRGLNTEAFF
TGTGCCAGCAACAACAGGGGGCTGAACACTGAAGCTTTCTTT
>TRBJ2-1|TRBV6-2/TRBV6-3|TRBD2|NA
CASSYPRLAYNEQFF
TGTGCCAGCAGTTACCCCCGACTAGCGTACAATGAGCAGTTCTTC
>TRBJ2-3|TRBV5-1|NA|NA
CASSGGSYTDTLYF
TGCGCCAGCAGCGGGGGATCTTACACAGATACGCTGTATTTT
>TRBJ2-1|TRBV24-1|NA|NA
CATSKGGISYNEQFF
TGTGCCACCAGCAAAGGGGGTATCTCCTACAATGAGCAGTTCTTC
>TRBJ2-1|TRBV7-2|TRBD2|NA
CASSLARGGGSSYNEQFF
TGTGCCAGCAGCTTAGCGCGTGGGGGGGGGTCTAGCTACAATGAGCAGTTCTTC
>TRBJ2-5|TRBV5-1|TRBD2|few
CASSQTGTSGETQYF
TGCGCCAGCAGCCAAACCGGGACTAGCGGGGAGACCCAGTACTTC
>TRBJ1-1|TRBV30|NA|NA
CAWSVGPGFTEAFF
TGTGCCTGGAGTGTCGGCCCAGGATTTACTGAAGCTTTCTTT
>TRBJ1-3|TRBV3-1|NA|NA
CASSQARGTGNTIYF
TGTGCCAGCAGCCAAGCGCGCGGGACTGGAAACACCATATATTTT
>TRBJ2-7|TRBV6-1|NA|many
CASRMQGVGEQYF
TGTGCCAGCAGAATGCAGGGAGTCGGTGAGCAGTACTTC
>TRBJ2-3|TRBV25-1|TRBD2|once
CASRLAGAPQYF
TGTGCCAGCAGACTAGCGGGAGCGCCGCAGTATTTT
>TRBJ2-3|TRBV10-1|NA|NA
CASSTGHTSTDTQYF
TGCGCCAGCAGCACCGGACACACTAGCACAGATACGCAGTATTTT
>TRBJ2-1|TRBV9|TRBD2|NA
CASSHPTTSGSYNEQFF
TGTGCCAGCAGCCACCCTACTACTAGCGGATCCTACAATGAGCAGTTCTTC
>TRBJ2-2|TRBV4-3|TRBD2|few
CASSQVWSGSTFTGELFF
TGCGCCAGCAGCCAAGTCTGGAGCGGGAGTACCTTCACCGGGGAGCTGTTTTTT
>TRBJ2-7|TRBV28|NA|many
CASSLDYSSYEQYF
TGTGCCAGCAGTTTAGACTACAGCTCCTACGAGCAGTACTTC
>TRBJ2-7|TRBV6-6|TRBD2|NA
CAGRLAGGLEQYF
TGTGCCGGTCGACTAGCGGGAGGTTTAGAGCAGTACTTC
>TRBJ2-2|TRBV11-3|NA|NA
CASSLSDGELFF
TGTGCCAGCAGCCTCAGCGACGGGGAGCTGTTTTTT
>TRBJ1-3|TRBV4-1|NA|few
CASSQGLGRSLSGNTIYF
TGCGCCAGCAGCCAAGGTCTCGGCAGGTCCCTCTCTGGAAACACCATATATTTT
>TRBJ1-1|TRBV3-1|NA|NA
CASSQDARVGSEAFF
TGTGCCAGCAGCCAAGATGCCCGGGTCGGCTCTGAAGCTTTCTTT
>TRBJ2-1|TRBV4-1|NA|NA
CASSHRQDPFYNEQFF
TGCGCCAGCAGCCACAGACAGGACCCTTTCTACAATGAGCAGTTCTTC
>TRBJ2-1|TRBV20-1|NA|few
CSAMNPSGSNEQFF
TGCAGTGCTATGAACCCATCGGGGTCTAATGAGCAGTTCTTC
>TRBJ2-4|TRBV12-3/TRBV12-4|TRBD2|NA
CASRLTSGQKNIQYF
TGTGCCAGCAGATTGACTAGCGGGCAAAAAAACATTCAGTACTTC
>TRBJ2-7|TRBV20-1|TRBD1|NA
CSADDPGQARYEQYF
TGCAGTGCTGACGACCCGGGACAGGCCCGCTACGAGCAGTACTTC
>TRBJ2-1|TRBV5-1|TRBD2|few
CASSSRPLQRETYEQFF
TGCGCCAGCAGCAGCCGGCCCCTGCAGCGGGAGACCTATGAGCAGTTCTTC
>TRBJ2-7|TRBV6-2/TRBV6-3|NA|many
CASSSNGAYEQYF
TGTGCCAGCAGTTCCAACGGGGCCTACGAGCAGTACTTC
>TRBJ2-1|TRBV12-3/TRBV12-4|NA|few
CASSWNSLNEQFF
TGTGCCAGCAGTTGGAACAGCCTCAATGAGCAGTTCTTC
>TRBJ2-7|TRBV3-1|NA|few
CASSQGRGGQANSYEQYF
TGTGCCAGCAGCCAAGGGAGGGGCGGACAGGCGAACTCCTACGAGCAGTACTTC
>TRBJ2-1|TRBV6-1|NA|NA
CASSEEASRFF
TGTGCCAGCAGTGAAGAAGCTAGCCGGTTCTTC
>TRBJ2-7|TRBV7-9|TRBD2|few
CASSHPGLGVIEQYF
TGTGCCAGCAGCCACCCGGGACTAGGAGTCATCGAGCAGTACTTC
>TRBJ2-5|TRBV15|NA|NA
CATSTRGQETQYF
TGTGCCACCAGCACCAGGGGACAAGAGACCCAGTACTTC
>TRBJ2-5|TRBV9|TRBD1|many
CASSAGQQETQYF
TGTGCCAGCAGCGCGGGACAGCAAGAGACCCAGTACTTC
>TRBJ2-3|TRBV5-1|NA|few
CASSLGGHVFTDTQYF
TGCGCCAGCAGCTTGGGGGGACACGTTTTCACAGATACGCAGTATTTT
>TRBJ2-3|TRBV11-1|TRBD1|NA
CASSTSLFRDRGTDTQYF
TGTGCCAGCAGCACATCGCTTTTCCGGGACAGGGGCACAGATACGCAGTATTTT
>TRBJ2-2|TRBV3-1|TRBD1|few
CASSQPGTAHTGELFF
TGTGCCAGCAGCCAACCCGGGACAGCCCACACCGGGGAGCTGTTTTTT
>TRBJ2-5|TRBV20-1|NA|NA
CSAPPQGPQETQYF
TGCAGTGCCCCGCCTCAGGGGCCTCAAGAGACCCAGTACTTC
>TRBJ2-7|TRBV6-5|NA|NA
CASSSLGTPEAIYEQYF
TGTGCCAGCAGTTCACTGGGGACACCCGAGGCCATCTACGAGCAGTACTTC
>TRBJ2-1|TRBV20-1|TRBD2|NA
CSASGLAGGHSTNEQFF
TGCAGTGCCTCCGGGCTAGCGGGAGGGCACTCAACTAATGAGCAGTTCTTC
>TRBJ1-1|TRBV10-3|NA|few
CAISERGAGTEAFF
TGTGCCATCAGTGAACGGGGGGCCGGCACTGAAGCTTTCTTT
>TRBJ1-1|TRBV6-5|TRBD1|NA
CASSWGQSPHTEAFF
TGTGCCAGCAGTTGGGGACAGTCGCCTCACACTGAAGCTTTCTTT
>TRBJ1-6|TRBV4-3|TRBD1|NA
CASSPGQGVYNSPLHF
TGCGCCAGCAGCCCCGGACAGGGGGTCTATAATTCACCCCTCCACTTT
>TRBJ1-3|TRBV12-3/TRBV12-4|NA|few
CASSLGSQADTIYF
TGTGCCAGCAGTTTAGGGAGTCAGGCAGACACCATATATTTT
>TRBJ1-3|TRBV7-6|NA|few
CASSEDSRYGTIYF
TGTGCCAGCAGCGAAGACAGCCGTTACGGCACCATATATTTT
>TRBJ2-4|TRBV28|TRBD2|many
CASRHGTSGGAGAKNIQYF
TGTGCCAGCAGGCACGGGACTAGCGGGGGGGCCGGGGCCAAAAACATTCAGTACTTC
>TRBJ1-2|TRBV6-5|NA|NA
CASSSLGTTEYGYTF
TGTGCCAGCAGTTCCCTCGGGACGACCGAGTATGGCTACACCTTC
>TRBJ2-5|TRBV15|NA|few
CATSRVHRVETQYF
TGTGCCACCAGCAGAGTACACAGGGTCGAGACCCAGTACTTC
>TRBJ2-3|TRBV5-3|TRBD2|NA
CARPGGPADTQYF
TGTGCCAGACCGGGAGGGCCCGCAGATACGCAGTATTTT